This TCR beta chain was found in a study of blood T cell repertoires in COVID-19. CDR3 size: 15 residues. In germline, CDR1 is SEHNR, CDR2 FQNEAQ (reference sequence). V dropped 2 bases and J dropped 3; count of bases not matched to a gene: 5. The repertoire was sequenced with immunoSEQ multiplex PCR; TCRdb's copy has only in-frame clones and lacks some. The sample has 300,000 to 400,000 clones, about 87% seen once; the top ten hold around 4.6%. Categorization into cohorts depended on clinical history that participants reported. Sequenced sample: PBMCs or T cells enriched from blood (not recorded which). V usage is TRBV7-9 and J usage is TRBJ2-3; 7 nucleotides align to TRBD2. This clonotype was obtained from a young man who had recovered from COVID-19. The DNA of the CDR3 is TGTGCCAGCAGCTTATACACTAGCGTGACAGATACGCAGTATTTT. It is translated as CASSLYTSVTDTQYF.